The rows below give T cell receptor beta chains drawn from one sample of a study of shared clonotypes between healthy human individuals. TCRdb's table, derived via immunoSEQ multiplex PCR, lists solely in-frame clones and lacks some. The sample carries roughly 810,000 clones, about 97% recorded once. The specimen was naive CD8+ T cells sorted from blood. The receptors come from a man in his thirties or forties in good health. Both conserved end residues are part of each CDR3. A D gene is named only where the DNA matches it firmly. Not all rows give a size; the values are once, few, many and, for expanded clones, a class.

.	TRBV11-2	.	TRBJ2-3	CAIPGVRTDTQYF
.	TRBV5-1	.	TRBJ1-2	CASSPLGVSYGYTF
.	TRBV5-4	TRBD2	TRBJ2-7	CASSLGAGGSYEQYF
.	TRBV14	.	TRBJ2-2	CASSQEAGAGGELFF
.	TRBV10-1	.	TRBJ1-1	CASSESAGTEAFF
.	TRBV27	.	TRBJ1-1	CASSPGGTEAFF
.	TRBV5-8	.	TRBJ2-1	CASSFSPGFSYNEQFF
.	TRBV14	.	TRBJ2-7	CASSTHGGEQYF
.	TRBV19	TRBD1	TRBJ1-1	CASSITGGVGTEAFF
.	TRBV7-6	TRBD1	TRBJ2-7	CASSSTGDPSVEQYF
.	TRBV19	.	TRBJ1-3	CASRGGDSNSGNTIYF
once	TRBV6-1	TRBD1	TRBJ2-3	CASRDRGLDTQYF
.	TRBV5-1	.	TRBJ2-2	CASSFGDYTGELFF
.	TRBV5-6	TRBD2	TRBJ2-4	CASSLTSGNIQYF
.	TRBV7-9	.	TRBJ1-4	CASSLLNEKLFF